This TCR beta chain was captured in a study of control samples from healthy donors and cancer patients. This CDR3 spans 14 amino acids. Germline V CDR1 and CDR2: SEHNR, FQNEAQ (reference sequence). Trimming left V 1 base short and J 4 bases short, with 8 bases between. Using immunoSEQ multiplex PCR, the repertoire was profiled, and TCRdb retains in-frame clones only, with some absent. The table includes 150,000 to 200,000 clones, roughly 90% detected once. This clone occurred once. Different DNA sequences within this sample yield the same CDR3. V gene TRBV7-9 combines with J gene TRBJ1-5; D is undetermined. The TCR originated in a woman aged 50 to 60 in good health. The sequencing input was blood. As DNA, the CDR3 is TGTGCCAGCAGCTTAGGTCAGACAAATCAGCCCCAGCATTTT. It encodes CASSLGQTNQPQHF.